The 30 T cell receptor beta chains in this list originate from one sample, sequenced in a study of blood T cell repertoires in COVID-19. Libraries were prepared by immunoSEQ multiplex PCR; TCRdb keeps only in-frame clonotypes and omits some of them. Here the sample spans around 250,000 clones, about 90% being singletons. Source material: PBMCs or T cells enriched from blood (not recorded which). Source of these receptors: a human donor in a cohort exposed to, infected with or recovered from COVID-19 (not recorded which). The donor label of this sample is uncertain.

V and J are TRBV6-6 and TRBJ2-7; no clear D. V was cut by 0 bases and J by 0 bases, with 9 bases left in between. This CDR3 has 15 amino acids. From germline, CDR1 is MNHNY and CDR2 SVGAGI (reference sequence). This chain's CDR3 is CASSYSTRSSYEQYF. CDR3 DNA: TGTGCCAGCAGTTACTCGACAAGAAGCTCCTACGAGCAGTACTTC.

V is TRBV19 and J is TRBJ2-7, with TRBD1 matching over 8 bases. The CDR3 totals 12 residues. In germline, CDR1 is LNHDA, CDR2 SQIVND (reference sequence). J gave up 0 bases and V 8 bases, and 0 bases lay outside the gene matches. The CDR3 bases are TGTGCCAGTGGACAGGGCTCCTACGAGCAGTACTTC. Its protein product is CASGQGSYEQYF.

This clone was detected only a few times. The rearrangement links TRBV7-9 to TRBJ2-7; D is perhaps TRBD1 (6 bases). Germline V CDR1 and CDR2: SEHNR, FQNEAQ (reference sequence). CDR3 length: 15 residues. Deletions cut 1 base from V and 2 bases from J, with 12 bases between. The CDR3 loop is CASSLVPGDPYEQYF. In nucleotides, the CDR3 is TGTGCCAGCAGCTTAGTGCCAGGGGACCCCTACGAGCAGTACTTC.

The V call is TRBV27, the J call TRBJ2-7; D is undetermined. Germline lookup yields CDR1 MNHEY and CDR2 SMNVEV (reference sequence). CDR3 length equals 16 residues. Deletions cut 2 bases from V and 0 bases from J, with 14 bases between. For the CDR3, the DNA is TGTGCCAGCAGTTTAAGGAGCCGGGTAAGCTCCTACGAGCAGTACTTC. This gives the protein CASSLRSRVSSYEQYF.

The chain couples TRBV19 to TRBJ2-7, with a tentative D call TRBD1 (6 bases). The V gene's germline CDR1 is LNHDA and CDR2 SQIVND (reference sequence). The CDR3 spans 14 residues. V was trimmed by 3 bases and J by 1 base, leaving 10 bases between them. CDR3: CASSMGDKSYEQYF. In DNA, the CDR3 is TGTGCCAGTAGTATGGGGGACAAATCCTACGAGCAGTACTTC.

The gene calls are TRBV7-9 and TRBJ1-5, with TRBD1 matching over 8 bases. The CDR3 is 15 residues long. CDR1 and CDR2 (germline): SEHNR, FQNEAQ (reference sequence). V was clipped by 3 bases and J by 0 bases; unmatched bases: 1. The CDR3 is CASSLGQDSNQPQHF. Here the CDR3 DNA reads TGTGCCAGCAGCTTGGGACAGGATAGCAATCAGCCCCAGCATTTT.

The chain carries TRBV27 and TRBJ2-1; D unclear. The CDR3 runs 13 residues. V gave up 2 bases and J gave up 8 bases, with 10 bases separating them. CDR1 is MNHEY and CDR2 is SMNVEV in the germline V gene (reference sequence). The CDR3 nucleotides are TGTGCCAGCAGTTTAAGTCAGTTCCATGAGCAGTTCTTC. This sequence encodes CASSLSQFHEQFF.

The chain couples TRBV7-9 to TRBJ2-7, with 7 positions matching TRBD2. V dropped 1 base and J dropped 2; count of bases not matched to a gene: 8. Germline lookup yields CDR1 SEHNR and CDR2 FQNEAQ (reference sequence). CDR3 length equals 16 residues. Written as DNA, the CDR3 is TGTGCCAGCAGCTTAGGGTTCAGCGGGGTCCCCTACGAGCAGTACTTC. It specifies CASSLGFSGVPYEQYF.

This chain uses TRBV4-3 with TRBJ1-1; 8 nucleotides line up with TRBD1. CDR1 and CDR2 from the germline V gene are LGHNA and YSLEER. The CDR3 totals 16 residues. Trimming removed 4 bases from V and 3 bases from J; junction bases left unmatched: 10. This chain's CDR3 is CASSLHPQGADTEAFF. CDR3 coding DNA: TGCGCCAGCAGCCTTCATCCGCAGGGGGCGGACACTGAAGCTTTCTTT.

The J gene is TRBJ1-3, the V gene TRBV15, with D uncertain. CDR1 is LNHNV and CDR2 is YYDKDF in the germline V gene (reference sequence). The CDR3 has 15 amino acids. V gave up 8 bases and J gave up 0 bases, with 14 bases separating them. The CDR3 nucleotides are TGTGCCACCTCTGCGACCGGGAGCTCTGGAAACACCATATATTTT. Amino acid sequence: CATSATGSSGNTIYF.

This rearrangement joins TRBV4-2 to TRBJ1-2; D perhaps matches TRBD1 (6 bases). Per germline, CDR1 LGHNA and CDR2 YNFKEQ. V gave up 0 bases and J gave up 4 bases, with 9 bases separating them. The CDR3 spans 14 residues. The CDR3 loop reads CASSQDEQGYGYTF. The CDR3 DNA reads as TGTGCCAGCAGCCAAGATGAACAGGGCTATGGCTACACCTTC.

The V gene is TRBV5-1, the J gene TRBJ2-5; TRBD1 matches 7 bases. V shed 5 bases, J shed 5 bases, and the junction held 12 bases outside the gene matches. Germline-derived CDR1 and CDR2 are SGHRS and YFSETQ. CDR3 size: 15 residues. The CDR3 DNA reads TGCGCCAGCAGACCAGGGACAGACACCCGGGAGACCCAGTACTTC. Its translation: CASRPGTDTRETQYF.

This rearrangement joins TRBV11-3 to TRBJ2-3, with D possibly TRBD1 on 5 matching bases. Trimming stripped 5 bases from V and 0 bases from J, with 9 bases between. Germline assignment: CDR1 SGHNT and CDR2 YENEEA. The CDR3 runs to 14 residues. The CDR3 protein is CASSPRTSTDTQYF. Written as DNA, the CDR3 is TGTGCCAGCAGCCCTCGGACAAGCACAGATACGCAGTATTTT.

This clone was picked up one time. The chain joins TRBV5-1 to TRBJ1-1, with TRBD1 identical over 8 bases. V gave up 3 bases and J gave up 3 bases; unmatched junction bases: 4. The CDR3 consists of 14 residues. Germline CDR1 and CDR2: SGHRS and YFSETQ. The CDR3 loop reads CASSSQGVDTEAFF. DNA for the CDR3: TGCGCCAGCAGCTCACAGGGGGTGGACACTGAAGCTTTCTTT.

The CDR3 loop is CASSPYGEDTQYF. The CDR3 nucleotides are TGTGCCAGTAGCCCATACGGGGAAGATACGCAGTATTTT. The chain recombines TRBV19 with TRBJ2-3; tentatively, D is TRBD2 (5 bases). The CDR3 is 13 residues long. The germline V gene has CDR1 LNHDA and CDR2 SQIVND (reference sequence). Trimming removed 6 bases from V and 5 bases from J, with 12 bases in between. Full variable domain (missing parts from reference TRBV19 and TRBJ2-3): DGGITQSPKYLFRKEGQNVTLSCEQNLNHDAMYWYRQDPGQGLRLIYYSQIVNDFQKGDIAEGYSVSREKKESFPLTVTSAQKNPTAFYLCASSPYGEDTQYFGPGTRLTVL.

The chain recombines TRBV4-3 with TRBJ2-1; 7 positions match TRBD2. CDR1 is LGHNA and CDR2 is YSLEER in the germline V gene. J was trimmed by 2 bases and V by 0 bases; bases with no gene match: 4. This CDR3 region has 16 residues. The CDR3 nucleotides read TGCGCCAGCAGCCAAGATCAGGCGGGGGCCTACAATGAGCAGTTCTTC. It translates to CASSQDQAGAYNEQFF.

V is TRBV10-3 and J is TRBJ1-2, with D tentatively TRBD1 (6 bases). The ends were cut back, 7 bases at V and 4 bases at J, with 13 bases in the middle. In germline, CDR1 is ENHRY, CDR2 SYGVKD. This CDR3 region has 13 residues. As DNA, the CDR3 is TGTGCCATCAAGACGGACAGATCCTATGGCTACACCTTC. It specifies CAIKTDRSYGYTF.

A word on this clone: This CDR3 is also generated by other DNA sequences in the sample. The chain's CDR3 is CASSEAGGTEAFF. The CDR3 bases are TGCGCCAGCAGTGAGGCCGGGGGAACTGAAGCTTTCTTT. V gene TRBV10-2 combines with J gene TRBJ1-1; D possibly corresponds to TRBD1 (5 bases). The V end lost 2 bases, the J end lost 5 bases, and 9 bases lay between the germline ends. CDR3 length equals 13 residues. Looked up from germline, CDR1 is WSHSY and CDR2 is SAAADI.

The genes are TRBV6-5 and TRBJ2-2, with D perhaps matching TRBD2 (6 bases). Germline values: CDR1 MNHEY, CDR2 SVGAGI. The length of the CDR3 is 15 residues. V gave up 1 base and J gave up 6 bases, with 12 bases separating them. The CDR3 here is CASSYYPGEAGELFF. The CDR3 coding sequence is TGTGCCAGCAGTTACTACCCGGGGGAAGCCGGGGAGCTGTTTTTT.

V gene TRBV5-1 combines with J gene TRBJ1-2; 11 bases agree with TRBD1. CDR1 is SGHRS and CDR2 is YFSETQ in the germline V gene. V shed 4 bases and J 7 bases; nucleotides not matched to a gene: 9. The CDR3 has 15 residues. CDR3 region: CASSGEDRGRSGYTF. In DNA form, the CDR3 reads TGCGCCAGCAGCGGAGAGGACAGGGGGCGCAGTGGCTACACCTTC. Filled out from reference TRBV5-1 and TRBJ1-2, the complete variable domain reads KAGVTQTPRYLIKTRGQQVTLSCSPISGHRSVSWYQQTPGQGLQFLFEYFSETQRNKGNFPGRFSGRQFSNSRSEMNVSTLELGDSALYLCASSGEDRGRSGYTFGSGTRLTVV.

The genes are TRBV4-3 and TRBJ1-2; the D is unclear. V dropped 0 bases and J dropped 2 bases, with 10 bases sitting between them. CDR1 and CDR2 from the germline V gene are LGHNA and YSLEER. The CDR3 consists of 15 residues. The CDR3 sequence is CASSQEAGSNYGYTF. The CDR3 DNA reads TGCGCCAGCAGCCAAGAGGCGGGAAGCAACTATGGCTACACCTTC.

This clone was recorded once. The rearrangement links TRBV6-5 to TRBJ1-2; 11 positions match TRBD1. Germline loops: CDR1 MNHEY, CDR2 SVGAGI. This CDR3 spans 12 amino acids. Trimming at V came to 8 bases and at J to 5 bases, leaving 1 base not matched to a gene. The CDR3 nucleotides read TGTGCCAGCGGGGACAGGGGGTATGGCTACACCTTC. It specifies CASGDRGYGYTF.

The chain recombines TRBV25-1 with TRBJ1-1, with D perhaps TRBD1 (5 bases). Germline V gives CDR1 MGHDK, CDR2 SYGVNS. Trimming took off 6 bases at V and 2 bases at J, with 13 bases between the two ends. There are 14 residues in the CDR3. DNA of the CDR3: TGTGCCAGCAGACCCCCGGGGGGAAACACTGAAGCTTTCTTT. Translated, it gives CASRPPGGNTEAFF. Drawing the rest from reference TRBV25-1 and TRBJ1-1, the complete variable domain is EADIYQTPRYLVIGTGKKITLECSQTMGHDKMYWYQQDPGMELHLIHYSYGVNSTEKGDLSSESTVSRIRTEHFPLTLESARPSHTSQYLCASRPPGGNTEAFFGQGTRLTVV.

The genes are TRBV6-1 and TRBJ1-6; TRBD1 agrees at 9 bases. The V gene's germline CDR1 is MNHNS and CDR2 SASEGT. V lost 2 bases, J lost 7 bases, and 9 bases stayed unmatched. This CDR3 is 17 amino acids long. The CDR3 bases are TGTGCCAGCAGTGAAATTAGACAGGGGGGAGGGAATTCACCCCTCCACTTT. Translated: CASSEIRQGGGNSPLHF.

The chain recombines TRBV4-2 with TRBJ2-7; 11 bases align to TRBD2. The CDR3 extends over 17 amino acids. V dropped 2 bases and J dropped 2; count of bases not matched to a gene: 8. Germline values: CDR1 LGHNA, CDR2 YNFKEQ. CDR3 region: CASSQPGLGLAAYEQYF. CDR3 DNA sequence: TGTGCCAGCAGCCAACCAGGTTTGGGACTAGCGGCCTACGAGCAGTACTTC.

Written as DNA, the CDR3 is TGTGCCAGCAGCCGGGGACTAGCCTACAATGAGCAGTTCTTC. This translates into CASSRGLAYNEQFF. This chain joins TRBV13 and TRBJ2-1; TRBD2 agrees at 8 bases. This CDR3 contains 14 residues. In germline, CDR1 is PRHDT, CDR2 FYEKMQ (reference sequence). The J segment lost 2 bases and the V segment lost 5 bases, leaving 2 bases of the junction unmatched. The variable domain in full, completed from reference TRBV13 and TRBJ2-1, reads AAGVIQSPRHLIKEKRETATLKCYPIPRHDTVYWYQQGPGQDPQFLISFYEKMQSDKGSIPDRFSAQQFSDYHSELNMSSLELGDSALYFCASSRGLAYNEQFFGPGTRLTVL.

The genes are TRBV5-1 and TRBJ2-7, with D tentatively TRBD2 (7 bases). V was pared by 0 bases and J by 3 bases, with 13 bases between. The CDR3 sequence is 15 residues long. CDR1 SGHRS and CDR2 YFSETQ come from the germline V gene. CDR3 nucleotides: TGCGCCAGCAGCTTGGTCCGGGGGGCTGACTACGAGCAGTACTTC. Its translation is CASSLVRGADYEQYF.

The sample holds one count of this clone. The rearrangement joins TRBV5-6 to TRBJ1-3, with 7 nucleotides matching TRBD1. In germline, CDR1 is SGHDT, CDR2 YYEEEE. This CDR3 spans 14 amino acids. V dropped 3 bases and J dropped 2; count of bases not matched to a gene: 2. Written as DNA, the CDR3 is TGTGCCAGCAGCTCTACAGGGGCTGGAAACACCATATATTTT. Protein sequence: CASSSTGAGNTIYF.

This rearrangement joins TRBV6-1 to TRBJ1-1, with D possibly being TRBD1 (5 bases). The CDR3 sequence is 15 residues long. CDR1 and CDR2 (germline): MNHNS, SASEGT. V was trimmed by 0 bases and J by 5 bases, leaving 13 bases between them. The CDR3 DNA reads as TGTGCCAGCAGTGAAGCCCTGGGGCTGGGAACTGAAGCTTTCTTT. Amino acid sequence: CASSEALGLGTEAFF.

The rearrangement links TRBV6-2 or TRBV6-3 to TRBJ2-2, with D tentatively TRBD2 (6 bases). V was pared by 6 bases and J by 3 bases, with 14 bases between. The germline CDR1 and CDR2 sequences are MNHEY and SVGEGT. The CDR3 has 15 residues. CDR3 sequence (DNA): TGTGCCAGCAGCCCCTCCGGGAGCTACACCGGGGAGCTGTTTTTT. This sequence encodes CASSPSGSYTGELFF.